What follows are 27 T cell receptor beta chains derived from one specimen sequenced in a study of beta chain features in type 1 diabetes (dated by TCRdb to the late 2010s). Library method: the immunoSEQ multiplex PCR assay. The entire isolated RNA was reverse transcribed using the High Capacity cDNA Reverse Transcription Kit, and thus expressed TCRB transcripts were sequenced. As stored in TCRdb, this immuneACCESS dataset retains in-frame rearrangements with V and J assigned. A fraction of the clones does not appear; measured against another copy, unresolved V genes explain less than half of the discrepancy, and the remainder lacks a known reason. This sample comprises over 650,000 clones, over 12% of them detected only once. Around 0.04% of the sample rests with the top ten. Here is what the overall study found, with its caveats: In all four CD4+ subsets, TCRB CDR3 length was moderately but significantly shorter in type 1 diabetes patients.

Antigens of these TCRs are unknown. Sequencing was done on a sample of naive CD4+ T cells from blood. Sample cell subset or site, as interpreted from the label and publication: true naive CD4+ T cells. These receptors were taken from a young man with type 1 diabetes.

This clone was seen more than once but under ten times. V and J are TRBV6-4 and TRBJ2-1; no reliable D call. Germline values: CDR1 MRHNA, CDR2 SNTAGT. V lost 5 bases, J lost 9 bases, and 14 bases lay in between. This CDR3 contains 13 residues. The CDR3 DNA is TGTGCCAGCAGTATCCGTACCAGGAGTGAGCAGTTCTTC. Its protein is CASSIRTRSEQFF.

The chain carries TRBV29-1 and TRBJ2-3; 15 bases align to TRBD2. This CDR3 is built from 18 residues. Germline CDR1 is SQVTM and CDR2 is ANQGSEA. V lost 3 bases to trimming and J lost 4 bases; unmatched junction nucleotides: 11. CDR3 loop: CSVDGTSGRISPPDTQYF. The CDR3 nucleotides are TGCAGCGTTGATGGGACTAGCGGGAGGATCTCCCCACCAGATACGCAGTATTTT.

There are a few counts of this clone. The chain employs TRBV14 and TRBJ1-5, with D unclear. Germline loops: CDR1 SGHDN, CDR2 FVKESK. V was trimmed by 1 base and J by 7 bases, leaving 8 bases between them. The CDR3 runs 13 residues. CDR3 in amino acids: CASSQVTSQPQHF. The CDR3, as DNA: TGTGCCAGCAGCCAAGTGACGTCCCAGCCCCAGCATTTT.

The rearrangement uses TRBV2 and TRBJ1-5; D not resolved. The CDR3 is 14 amino acids. Germline CDR1 is SNHLY and CDR2 is FYNNEI. V was shortened by 10 bases and J by 4 bases, with 17 bases between the two germline ends. CDR3 sequence (DNA): TGTGCCACCCAGCTAGGCAGCCAGAATCAGCCCCAGCATTTT. This translates into CATQLGSQNQPQHF. Full variable domain (rest looked up from reference TRBV2 and TRBJ1-5): EPEVTQTPSHQVTQMGQEVILRCVPISNHLYFYWYRQILGQKVEFLVSFYNNEISEKSEIFDDQFSVERPDGSNFTLKIRSTKLEDSAMYFCATQLGSQNQPQHFGDGTRLSIL.

This clone was detected only a few times. The V call is TRBV30, the J call TRBJ1-5, with TRBD1 identical over 7 bases. Losses at the gene ends were 4 bases for V and 2 bases for J; bases not matched to a gene: 5. The CDR3 length is 14 residues. Germline CDR1 reads GTSNPN; CDR2 reads SVGIG (reference sequence). The CDR3 loop is CAWNRGSGNQPQHF. The DNA of the CDR3 is TGTGCCTGGAACAGGGGATCAGGCAATCAGCCCCAGCATTTT.

This clone was counted only a few times. The chain is built from TRBV10-3 and TRBJ1-2; D not certain. Germline V CDR1 and CDR2: ENHRY, SYGVKD. This CDR3 is built from 14 residues. V was clipped by 0 bases and J by 4 bases, with 9 bases between them. CDR3 nucleotides: TGTGCCATCAGTGAGTCGGCAGAGTCCTATGGCTACACCTTC. Residues: CAISESAESYGYTF.

There are a few counts of this clone. J is TRBJ1-6 and V is TRBV28, with no clear D. The germline V gene has CDR1 MDHEN and CDR2 SYDVKM. The CDR3 spans 13 residues. V lost 3 bases and J lost 10, with 10 bases in between. CDR3 nucleotide sequence: TGTGCCAGCAGTTTTCCGGGTGGCTCACCCCTCCACTTT. This gives the protein CASSFPGGSPLHF.

The rearrangement uses TRBV5-1 and TRBJ2-1; TRBD2 agrees at 12 bases. Germline CDR1 reads SGHRS; CDR2 reads YFSETQ. The CDR3 has 14 amino acids. V trimming: 5 bases; J trimming: 8 bases; junction bases outside the gene matches: 5. The CDR3 spells CASRGLAGLDEQFF. The CDR3 bases are TGCGCCAGCAGGGGACTAGCGGGTTTAGATGAGCAGTTCTTC. Combining the CDR3 with reference TRBV5-1 and TRBJ2-1 gives the whole variable domain KAGVTQTPRYLIKTRGQQVTLSCSPISGHRSVSWYQQTPGQGLQFLFEYFSETQRNKGNFPGRFSGRQFSNSRSEMNVSTLELGDSALYLCASRGLAGLDEQFFGPGTRLTVL.

This clone has more than one count but fewer than ten. J is TRBJ2-5 and V is TRBV5-4, with 10 nucleotides matching TRBD2. Germline V gene sequence: CDR1 SGHNT, CDR2 YYREEE (reference sequence). The CDR3 is 14 amino acids. J lost 3 bases, V lost 9 bases, and 8 bases had no gene match. This CDR3 reads CATKSGGGKETQYF. The CDR3 DNA reads TGTGCCACCAAGAGCGGGGGGGGGAAAGAGACCCAGTACTTC.

The V call is TRBV11-2, the J call TRBJ2-7, with D perhaps matching TRBD1 (6 bases). The CDR3 has 16 residues. Germline V gives CDR1 SGHAT, CDR2 FQNNGV. Trimming shortened V by 1 base and J by 6 bases, and 19 bases separated the two germline ends. The CDR3 region has the DNA TGTGCCAGCAGCTTAGCAGGGGCCCTTAGTTCGATCGAGCAGTACTTC. Its protein product is CASSLAGALSSIEQYF.

This clone was detected only a few times. This chain joins TRBV19 and TRBJ1-2; D ambiguous. In germline, CDR1 is LNHDA, CDR2 SQIVND (reference sequence). This CDR3 comprises 13 residues. With 5 bases removed from V and 5 bases from J, the gap between germline ends came to 12 bases. CDR3 residues: CASSSDPGYGYTF. The DNA for the CDR3 is TGTGCCAGTAGTTCAGACCCGGGGTATGGCTACACCTTC.

Comment on this clone: Different DNA sequences within this sample yield the same CDR3. The chain combines TRBV18 with TRBJ2-7; D is tentatively TRBD1 or TRBD2 (5 bases each). The V end lost 0 bases, the J end lost 2 bases, and 5 bases lay between the germline ends. Germline V gene lookup returns CDR1 KGHSH and CDR2 LQKENI. This CDR3 spans 13 amino acids. CDR3 protein: CASSPPGAYEQYF. CDR3 DNA sequence: TGTGCCAGCTCACCACCGGGGGCCTACGAGCAGTACTTC.

This chain connects TRBV5-4 to TRBJ1-1; 7 bases are a match to TRBD1. Germline V gene lookup returns CDR1 SGHNT and CDR2 YYREEE (reference sequence). V was clipped by 3 bases and J by 2 bases; unmatched bases: 1. This CDR3 comprises 13 residues. CDR3 residues: CASSWDRNTEAFF. CDR3 in DNA: TGTGCCAGCAGCTGGGACAGAAACACTGAAGCTTTCTTT.

This clone was found a few times. The chain has TRBV7-9 and TRBJ1-1; 7 bases fit TRBD1. V was pared by 6 bases and J by 3 bases, with 7 bases of the junction left unmatched. Germline V gene lookup returns CDR1 SEHNR and CDR2 FQNEAQ (reference sequence). The CDR3 is 14 amino acids. CDR3: CASRSTGSDTEAFF. The CDR3, as DNA: TGTGCCAGCAGGTCGACAGGGTCGGACACTGAAGCTTTCTTT. Using reference TRBV7-9 and TRBJ1-1 for the parts outside the CDR3, the full variable domain is DTGVSQNPRHKITKRGQNVTFRCDPISEHNRLYWYRQTLGQGPEFLTYFQNEAQLEKSRLLSDRFSAERPKGSFSTLEIQRTEQGDSAMYLCASRSTGSDTEAFFGQGTRLTVV.

This clone has more than one count but fewer than ten. This sequence joins TRBV30 and TRBJ1-1; no clear D gene. CDR1 and CDR2 from the germline V gene are GTSNPN and SVGIG (reference sequence). V lost 8 bases and J 1 base, leaving 8 bases between the germline ends. The CDR3 runs to 11 residues. CDR3 nucleotide sequence: TGTGCCGGCCCACCGAACACTGAAGCTTTCTTT. As protein: CAGPPNTEAFF. Variable domain in full (rest from reference TRBV30 and TRBJ1-1): SQTIHQWPATLVQPVGSPLSLECTVEGTSNPNLYWYRQAAGRGLQLLFYSVGIGQISSEVPQNLSASRPQDRQFILSSKKLLLSDSGFYLCAGPPNTEAFFGQGTRLTVV.

This chain uses TRBV7-8 with TRBJ2-7; D not certain. This CDR3 contains 15 residues. Between the trimmed V and J ends, which lost 0 bases and 5 bases, there was a span of 14 bases. CDR1 is SGHVS, CDR2 FQNEAQ, per germline. Written as DNA, the CDR3 is TGTGCCAGCAGCTTAGCACTGGCTGACGTAGACGAGCAGTACTTC. Protein sequence: CASSLALADVDEQYF.

The V and J genes are TRBV30 and TRBJ2-7; 12 bases line up with TRBD2. The CDR3 contains 13 residues. The germline V gene has CDR1 GTSNPN and CDR2 SVGIG (reference sequence). With 8 bases clipped from V and 6 bases from J, the junction kept 8 bases outside the gene matches. CDR3 DNA sequence: TGTGCCCGCTCACTAGCGGGAGGCCTCGAGCAGTACTTC. Encoded protein: CARSLAGGLEQYF.

The rearrangement joins TRBV6-1 to TRBJ1-2; TRBD1 agrees at 7 bases. This CDR3 comprises 14 residues. CDR1 is MNHNS and CDR2 is SASEGT in the germline V gene. With 6 bases clipped from V and 4 bases from J, the junction kept 8 bases outside the gene matches. CDR3 region: CASRATGAAYGYTF. The CDR3 bases are TGTGCCAGCAGGGCAACAGGGGCCGCCTATGGCTACACCTTC.

The CDR3 region is CASSPDRGSYNEQFF. The CDR3 bases are TGTGCCAGCAGCCCCGACAGGGGCTCCTACAATGAGCAGTTCTTC. The chain is built from TRBV11-2 and TRBJ2-1, with 8 nucleotides matching TRBD1. V was pared by 5 bases and J by 0 bases, with 3 bases of the junction left unmatched. CDR3 length: 15 residues. Looked up from germline, CDR1 is SGHAT and CDR2 is FQNNGV.

This clone turned up a few times. This rearrangement joins TRBV10-2 to TRBJ2-7; D not certain. There are 13 residues in the CDR3. V shed 3 bases and J shed 3 bases, with 9 bases lying between them. Germline V gene data show CDR1 as WSHSY and CDR2 as SAAADI. This CDR3 is CASSEGHYYEQYF. The CDR3 DNA sequence: TGCGCCAGCAGTGAAGGCCACTACTACGAGCAGTACTTC.

This clone turned up a few times. The chain recombines TRBV7-2 with TRBJ2-1, with 11 bases matching TRBD2. The CDR3 extends over 13 amino acids. J lost 12 bases, V lost 5 bases, and 6 bases had no gene match. CDR1 SGHTA and CDR2 FQGNSA come from the germline V gene. CDR3 sequence: CASSKGTSGSQFF. CDR3 coding DNA: TGTGCCAGCAGCAAAGGGACTAGCGGTTCGCAGTTCTTC. Filled out from reference TRBV7-2 and TRBJ2-1, the complete variable domain reads GAGVSQSPSNKVTEKGKDVELRCDPISGHTALYWYRQSLGQGLEFLIYFQGNSAPDKSGLPSDRFSAERTGGSVSTLTIQRTQQEDSAVYLCASSKGTSGSQFFGPGTRLTVL.

The chain couples TRBV30 to TRBJ1-6; TRBD1 matches 7 bases. Trimming cost V 5 bases and J 7 bases; bases outside gene matches: 2. CDR3 length equals 12 residues. Per the germline V gene, CDR1 is GTSNPN and CDR2 is SVGIG (reference sequence). The CDR3: CAWDRDNSPLHF. The CDR3 region has the DNA TGTGCCTGGGACAGGGACAATTCACCCCTCCACTTT.

This clone appeared a few times. This rearrangement joins TRBV2 to TRBJ2-1, with unresolved D. With 3 bases removed from V and 13 bases from J, the gap between germline ends came to 10 bases. The CDR3 consists of 11 residues. The germline CDR1 and CDR2 sequences are SNHLY and FYNNEI. CDR3 bases: TGTGCCAGCAGTGAGGAAAGGCACCAGTTCTTC. This codes for CASSEERHQFF.

The chain carries TRBV6-5 and TRBJ2-3; D unclear. The V end lost 6 bases, the J end lost 1 base, and 14 bases lay between the germline ends. Germline values: CDR1 MNHEY, CDR2 SVGAGI. This CDR3 spans 15 amino acids. The CDR3 sequence: CASSRPKLGTDTQYF. As DNA, the CDR3 is TGTGCCAGCAGCCGGCCCAAGCTGGGCACAGATACGCAGTATTTT.

V and J are TRBV5-1 and TRBJ2-7; D may be TRBD1 (6 bases). CDR3 size: 16 residues. The germline CDR1 and CDR2 sequences are SGHRS and YFSETQ. V was trimmed by 3 bases and J by 0 bases, leaving 16 bases between them. The CDR3 sequence: CASSSYGQGTSYEQYF. CDR3 DNA sequence: TGCGCCAGCAGCTCGTACGGTCAGGGGACCTCCTACGAGCAGTACTTC.

The chain combines TRBV19 with TRBJ1-5; D gene uncertain. Trimming pared 6 bases from V and 7 bases from J, leaving 13 bases between. This CDR3 has 13 residues. CDR1 is LNHDA, CDR2 SQIVND, per germline (reference sequence). Written as DNA, the CDR3 is TGTGCCAGTAGCCGGGTCACCAAACAGCCCCAGCATTTT. Its protein product is CASSRVTKQPQHF. The full variable domain, in which reference TRBV19 and TRBJ1-5 provide the parts outside the CDR3, is DGGITQSPKYLFRKEGQNVTLSCEQNLNHDAMYWYRQDPGQGLRLIYYSQIVNDFQKGDIAEGYSVSREKKESFPLTVTSAQKNPTAFYLCASSRVTKQPQHFGDGTRLSIL.

The gene calls are TRBV29-1 and TRBJ2-7, with D possibly TRBD1 on 7 matching bases. V was trimmed by 3 bases and J by 7 bases, leaving 10 bases between them. The CDR3 contains 11 residues. Germline lookup yields CDR1 SQVTM and CDR2 ANQGSEA. The CDR3 nucleotides are TGCAGCGTTGACTCAGGGGGGGAGCAGTACTTC. This encodes CSVDSGGEQYF.